The sequence of this T cell receptor beta chain was determined in a study of blood T cell repertoires in COVID-19 (TCRdb year 2020). Regarding the study in general: Collaborator samples came from the United States, Italy and Spain and covered acute and convalescent phases of COVID-19. The prospective study material was composed of cDNA or gDNA derived from T cells, B-cell-depleted T cells, or PBMCs. Deeply sampled blood TCRbeta repertoires from subjects exposed to, actively infected with, or recovered from COVID-19 were included in the dataset. The repertoires were made available in a free public database intended to serve as a resource for research on the immune response to SARS-CoV-2. Samples were obtained from the ongoing ImmuneRACE study (first 160 participants) and from approximately 1,200 subjects provided by 6 global collaborators. A de-identified subject ID, COVID-19 status, age in years and sex were almost always included in the sample metadata. Where HLA class I and class II types were available, the types were taken from metadata supplied by the sample provider, not from assay-based typing. Broader findings and caveats from the paper: The quantity of clinical and demographic metadata differed by source and by participant and was supplied without curation.

Enrolling through a virtual design, the prospective study's participants ranged in age from roughly 18 to 90 years and lived across roughly 23 United States geographic areas. To assign participants to cohorts, the prospective study relied on clinical history that participants themselves reported in a screening survey and a study questionnaire. A participant counted as exposed if, within 2 weeks of entering the study, that participant had been in contact with someone who had a PCR-confirmed or clinician-diagnosed COVID-19 case. In the prospective study, mobile phlebotomists collected whole blood, serum and a nasopharyngeal or oropharyngeal swab from each participant. Participants in the prospective study had the option to provide additional blood draws and questionnaires over a roughly two-month period. Before DNA extraction, blood samples from the prospective study were shipped at room temperature or frozen.

A distance of 9 bases separates the germline ends of V and J, which lose 4 bases and 2 bases respectively. Measured from the cysteine to the phenylalanine, the CDR3 is 14 residues long. Only the CDR3 DNA is retained, 42 bases long and in frame from the first base. Sequences MNHEY (CDR1) and SVGAGI (CDR2) are obtained from the germline V gene. To note about this clone: Its recognized antigen is unknown. No base qualities exist here, and no much larger clone lies one base off it.

TCRbeta CDR3 regions were amplified from genomic DNA using the immunoSEQ Assay, a bias-controlled multiplex PCR. Concerning the study's data processing: The number of nucleated cells in each sample was estimated by amplification of reference gene primers within the assay. To quantify the absolute abundance of each unique TCRbeta CDR3 rearrangement, sequence reads were collapsed and filtered. For each sample, productive Simpson clonality was calculated as the square root of Simpson's diversity index across productive rearrangements. TCRdb stores this immuneACCESS table with in-frame sequences only. Part of the clones is absent; in the studies checked, under half of the shortfall reflects unresolved V genes, and no reason is known for the rest. The V and J calls and clone size come from that table; D and trimming were worked out from the DNA. This sample comprises some 340,000 clones, 90% of them detected only once. Almost 4% of the sample is held by the ten biggest clonotypes.

The receptor comes from a woman aged 30 to 39 who had been exposed to COVID-19. The specimen was PBMCs or T cells enriched from blood (not recorded which). The chain links TRBV6-5 with TRBJ1-3, and the D gene may be TRBD1, 5 bases matching. The bases read TGTGCCAGCAGTTCGTCAGGGACTGGAAACACCATATATTTT. Translated, it gives CASSSSGTGNTIYF.